What follows are 10 T cell receptor delta chains derived from one specimen sequenced in a study of Vδ1+ human thymocytes. Extracted RNA was reverse transcribed into cDNA. The CDR3 regions were amplified by multiplex PCR from V-gene primers to a constant-region primer. TCRdb called clones anew from the multiplex PCR reads with CATT. Among tens of thousands of delta-chain clones, about 15% were seen once, and the ten largest hold 0.5%. Their target antigens are unknown. Study conclusions and caveats: In the thymus, TRG and TRD repertoires looked highly polyclonal with Gaussian CDR3 lengths.

The sequencing input was Vdelta1+ gamma-delta thymocytes from the thymus. Subset reported: FACS-sorted CD3+ TCRalphabeta- TCRVdelta1+ TCRVdelta2- thymocytes. The receptor source for this set is a boy in the first two years of life who had congenital heart surgery.

Comments on this clone: Additional DNA sequences in this sample encode the identical CDR3. The chain employs TRDV1 and TRDJ1; D is possibly TRDD2 (6 bases). Per germline, CDR1 TSWWSYY and CDR2 QGS. V was shortened by 3 bases and J by 2 bases, with 28 bases between the two germline ends. The CDR3 runs to 20 residues. The CDR3: CALGDRPFFLGGYETDKLIF. DNA for the CDR3: TGTGCTCTTGGGGACCGCCCTTTCTTCCTCGGGGGGTATGAAACCGATAAACTCATCTTT.

This rearrangement joins TRDV1 to TRDJ1, with 11 nucleotides matching TRDD3. The CDR3 has 19 amino acids. V shed 0 bases, J shed 0 bases, and the junction held 9 bases outside the gene matches. CDR1 is TSWWSYY and CDR2 is QGS in the germline V gene. CDR3 in DNA: TGTGCTCTTGGGGAACTGGTGCCACCTGGGGGATACAACACCGATAAACTCATCTTT. Translated: CALGELVPPGGYNTDKLIF.

The chain joins TRDV1 to TRDJ1, with 8 positions matching TRDD2. Germline trimming cut 5 bases from V and 1 base from J; bases unmatched to any gene: 15. From germline, CDR1 is TSWWSYY and CDR2 QGS. CDR3 size: 18 residues. CDR3: CALGHFLRAPDPTDKLIF. DNA for the CDR3: TGTGCTCTTGGGCACTTCCTACGGGCCCCCGACCCCACCGATAAACTCATCTTT.

A few counts support this clone. This rearrangement joins TRDV1 to TRDJ1, with TRDD3 identical over 11 bases. CDR3 size: 20 residues. J lost 1 base, V lost 1 base, and 14 bases had no gene match. Per germline, CDR1 TSWWSYY and CDR2 QGS. The CDR3 coding sequence is TGTGCTCTTGGGGAACGCCTAAGACGCCTGGGGGATACATGCACCGATAAACTCATCTTT. Its translation: CALGERLRRLGDTCTDKLIF.

This clone occurred a few times. The chain carries TRDV1 and TRDJ1; 13 nucleotides align to TRDD3. The germline V gene encodes CDR1 TSWWSYY and CDR2 QGS. Losses at the gene ends were 3 bases for V and 5 bases for J; bases not matched to a gene: 27. CDR3 length: 23 amino acids. The CDR3 coding sequence is TGTGCTCTTGGGGAGCCAGACCTCAATTTCCCCCAATACTGGGGGATACGCGCTGATAAACTCATCTTT. Translating it yields CALGEPDLNFPQYWGIRADKLIF.

A few counts support this clone. The V gene is TRDV1, the J gene TRDJ1; D may be TRDD3 (5 bases). The CDR3 has 21 residues. Germline values: CDR1 TSWWSYY, CDR2 QGS. With 3 bases removed from V and 4 bases from J, the gap between germline ends came to 33 bases. CDR3 coding DNA: TGTGCTCTTGGGGACCGCTCTCACCATCTCCTTTTTCGGGGGGGCCTCGATAAACTCATCTTT. This translates into CALGDRSHHLLFRGGLDKLIF.

The chain carries TRDV1 and TRDJ1, with D unclear. Germline CDR1 reads TSWWSYY; CDR2 reads QGS. The CDR3 is 18 residues long. With 8 bases removed from V and 1 base from J, the gap between germline ends came to 26 bases. The CDR3 loop is CALQGRLRRSYFTDKLIF. The DNA for the CDR3 is TGTGCTCTTCAAGGGAGACTCAGGCGGTCATACTTCACCGATAAACTCATCTTT.

The table lists this clone with many counts. The chain joins TRDV2 to TRDJ1, with 11 bases identical to TRDD3. The CDR3 is 16 residues long. Per the germline V gene, CDR1 is GEAIGNYY and CDR2 is EKD. V lost 5 bases and J lost 3; bases outside the gene matches: 10. CDR3 loop: CACVIHWGIRPDKLIF. Written as DNA, the CDR3 is TGTGCCTGTGTAATACATTGGGGGATACGGCCCGATAAACTCATCTTT.

This clone was picked up many times. V and J are TRDV2 and TRDJ1; 11 bases line up with TRDD3. From germline, CDR1 is GEAIGNYY and CDR2 EKD. The CDR3 is 18 amino acids. V shed 3 bases, J shed 10 bases, and the junction held 21 bases outside the gene matches. The CDR3 DNA sequence: TGTGCCTGTGACTTCAACATGGCGTACTGGGGGATAGTTCACACACTCATCTTT. Translating it yields CACDFNMAYWGIVHTLIF.

V and J are TRDV1 and TRDJ1, with 10 bases matching TRDD3. CDR1 is TSWWSYY and CDR2 is QGS in the germline V gene. This CDR3 is built from 23 residues. After removal of 0 bases from V and 4 bases from J, the junction contained 26 bases not matched to a gene. The CDR3 DNA reads TGTGCTCTTGGGGAACTTTCCAGGTGGCCCTACTGGGGGATTGGAGGGCACGTCGATAAACTCATCTTT. Its protein product is CALGELSRWPYWGIGGHVDKLIF.